The present T cell receptor (beta chain) was sequenced within a study of STAT5B mutations in CD4+ large granular lymphocyte leukemia. Notes on this clone: Its antigen is unidentified.

Whole-study findings and limits: Higher CD4+ than CD8+ T-LGLL clonality might reflect small sample size.

Using immunoSEQ multiplex PCR, the repertoire was profiled, and TCRdb retains in-frame clones only, with some absent. The data show about 34,000 clones, about three quarters seen once. This CDR3 is 16 amino acids long. Losses at the gene ends were 0 bases for V and 0 bases for J; bases not matched to a gene: 2. Germline V CDR1 and CDR2: SGHRS, YFSETQ. The chain recombines TRBV5-1 with TRBJ2-3, with 9 bases that match TRBD2. The sequencing input was CD4+ T cells from blood buffy coats. This TCR derives from a human donor in good health. Here the CDR3 reads CASSLVTSGSTDTQYF. DNA for the CDR3: TGCGCCAGCAGCTTGGTGACTAGCGGAAGCACAGATACGCAGTATTTT.